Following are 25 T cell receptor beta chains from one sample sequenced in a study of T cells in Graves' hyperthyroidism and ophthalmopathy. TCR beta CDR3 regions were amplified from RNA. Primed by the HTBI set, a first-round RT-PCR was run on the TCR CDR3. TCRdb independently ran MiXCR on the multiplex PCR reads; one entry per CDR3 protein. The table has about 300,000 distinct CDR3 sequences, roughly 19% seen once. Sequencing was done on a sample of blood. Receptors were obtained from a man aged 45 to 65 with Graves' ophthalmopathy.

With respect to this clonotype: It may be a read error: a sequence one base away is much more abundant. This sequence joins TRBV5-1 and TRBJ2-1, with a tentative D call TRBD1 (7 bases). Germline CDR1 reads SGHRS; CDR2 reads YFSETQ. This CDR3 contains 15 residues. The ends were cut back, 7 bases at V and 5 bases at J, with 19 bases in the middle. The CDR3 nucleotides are TGCGCCAGCGGCTCGACAGGGTGGACTAACAATGAGCAGTTCTTC. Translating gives CASGSTGWTNNEQFF.

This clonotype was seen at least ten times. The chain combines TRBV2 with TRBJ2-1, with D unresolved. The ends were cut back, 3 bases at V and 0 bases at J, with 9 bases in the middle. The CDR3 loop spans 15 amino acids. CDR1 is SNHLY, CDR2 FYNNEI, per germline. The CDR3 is CASSDWQSSYNEQFF. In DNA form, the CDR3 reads TGTGCCAGCAGTGATTGGCAAAGCTCCTACAATGAGCAGTTCTTC.

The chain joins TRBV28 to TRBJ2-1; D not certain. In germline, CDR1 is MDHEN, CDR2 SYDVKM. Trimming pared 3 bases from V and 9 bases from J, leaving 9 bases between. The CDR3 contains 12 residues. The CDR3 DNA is TGTGCCAGCAGTTTCGGCGGCGCTGAGCAGTTCTTC. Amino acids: CASSFGGAEQFF.

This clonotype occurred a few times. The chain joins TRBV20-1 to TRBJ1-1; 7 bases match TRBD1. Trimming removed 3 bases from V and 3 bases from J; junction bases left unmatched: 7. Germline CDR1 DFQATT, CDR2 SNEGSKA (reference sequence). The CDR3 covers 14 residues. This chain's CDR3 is CSASRQGWDTEAFF. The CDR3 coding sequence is TGCAGTGCTAGCCGACAGGGATGGGACACTGAAGCTTTCTTT.

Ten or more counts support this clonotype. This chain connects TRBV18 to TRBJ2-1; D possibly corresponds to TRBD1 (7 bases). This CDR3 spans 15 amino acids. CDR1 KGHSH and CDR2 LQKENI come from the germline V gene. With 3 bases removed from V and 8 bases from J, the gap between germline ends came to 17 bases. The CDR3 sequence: CASSPRQGGSDEQFF. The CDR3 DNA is TGTGCCAGCTCACCCAGGCAGGGGGGTAGCGATGAGCAGTTCTTC.

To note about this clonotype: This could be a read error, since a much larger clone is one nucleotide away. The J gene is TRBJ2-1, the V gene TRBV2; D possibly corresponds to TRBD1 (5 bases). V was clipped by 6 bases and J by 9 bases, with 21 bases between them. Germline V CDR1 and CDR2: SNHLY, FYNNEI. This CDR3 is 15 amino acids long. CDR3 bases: TGTGCCAGCAGCGCTGACAGCCCAGCAACCAGTGAGCAGTTCTTC. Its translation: CASSADSPATSEQFF.

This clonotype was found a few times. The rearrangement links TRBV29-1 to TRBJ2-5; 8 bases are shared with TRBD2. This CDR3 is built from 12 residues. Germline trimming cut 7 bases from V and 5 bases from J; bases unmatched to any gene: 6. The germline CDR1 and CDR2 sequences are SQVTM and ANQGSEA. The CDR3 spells CSGGAGVETQYF. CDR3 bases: TGCAGCGGGGGAGCGGGAGTGGAGACCCAGTACTTC.

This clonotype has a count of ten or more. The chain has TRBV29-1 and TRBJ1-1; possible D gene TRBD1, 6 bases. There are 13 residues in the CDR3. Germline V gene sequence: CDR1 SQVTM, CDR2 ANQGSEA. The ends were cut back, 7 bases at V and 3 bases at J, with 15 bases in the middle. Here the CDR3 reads CSAAPGQYTEAFF. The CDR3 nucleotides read TGCAGCGCCGCCCCAGGACAGTACACTGAAGCTTTCTTT.

The CDR3, as DNA: TGTGCCAGCAGCTTAGACTATTTGGGAAACATTCAGTACTTC. This translates into CASSLDYLGNIQYF. This chain uses TRBV7-2 with TRBJ2-4, with D hard to call. Germline CDR1 reads SGHTA; CDR2 reads FQGNSA. This CDR3 has 14 amino acids. Trimming removed 1 base at V and 6 bases at J, with 10 bases between.

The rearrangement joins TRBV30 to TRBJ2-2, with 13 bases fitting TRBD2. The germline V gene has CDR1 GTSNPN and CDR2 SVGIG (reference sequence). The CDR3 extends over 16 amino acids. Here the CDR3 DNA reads TGTGCACTTACTAGCGGGAGGGCCGGCAACACCGGGGAGCTGTTTTTT. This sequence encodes CALTSGRAGNTGELFF.

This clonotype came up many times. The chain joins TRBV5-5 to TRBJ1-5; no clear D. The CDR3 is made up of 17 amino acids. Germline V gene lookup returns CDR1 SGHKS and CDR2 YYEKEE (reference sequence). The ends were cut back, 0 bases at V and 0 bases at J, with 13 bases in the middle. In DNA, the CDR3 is TGTGCCAGCAGCTTGGCCCTGGGCACTAATAGCAATCAGCCCCAGCATTTT. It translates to CASSLALGTNSNQPQHF. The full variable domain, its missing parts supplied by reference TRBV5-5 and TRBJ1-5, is DAGVTQSPTHLIKTRGQQVTLRCSPISGHKSVSWYQQVLGQGPQFIFQYYEKEERGRGNFPDRFSARQFPNYSSELNVNALLLGDSALYLCASSLALGTNSNQPQHFGDGTRLSIL.

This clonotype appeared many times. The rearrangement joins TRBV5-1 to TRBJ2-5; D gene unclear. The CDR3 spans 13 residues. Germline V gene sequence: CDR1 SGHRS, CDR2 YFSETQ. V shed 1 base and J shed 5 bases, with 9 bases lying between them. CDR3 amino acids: CASSLRPEETQYF. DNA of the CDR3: TGCGCCAGCAGCTTGCGGCCCGAGGAGACCCAGTACTTC.

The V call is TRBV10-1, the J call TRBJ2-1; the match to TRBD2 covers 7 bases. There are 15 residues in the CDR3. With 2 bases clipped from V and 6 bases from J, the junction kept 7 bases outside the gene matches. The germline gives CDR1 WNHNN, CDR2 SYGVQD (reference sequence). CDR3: CASSENSLAANEQFF. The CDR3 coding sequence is TGCGCCAGCAGTGAGAACTCCCTAGCGGCCAATGAGCAGTTCTTC.

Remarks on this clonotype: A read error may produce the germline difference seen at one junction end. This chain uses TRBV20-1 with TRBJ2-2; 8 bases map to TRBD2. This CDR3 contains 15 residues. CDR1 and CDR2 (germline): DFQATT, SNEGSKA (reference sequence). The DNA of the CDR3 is TGCTGTGCTAGGGACGTGCGGGAGGACACCGGGGAGCTGTTTTTT. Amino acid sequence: CCARDVREDTGELFF.

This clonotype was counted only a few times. The CDR3 region has the DNA TGTGCCAGCACCTTATCGCCGGGGGCTAGCGGGAGGATATACAATGAGCAGTTCTTC. This codes for CASTLSPGASGRIYNEQFF. The genes are TRBV28 and TRBJ2-1, with TRBD2 identical over 11 bases. Germline V lookup: CDR1 MDHEN, CDR2 SYDVKM. Trimming took 7 bases from V and 4 from J; bases not matched to a gene: 18. CDR3 length: 19 residues.

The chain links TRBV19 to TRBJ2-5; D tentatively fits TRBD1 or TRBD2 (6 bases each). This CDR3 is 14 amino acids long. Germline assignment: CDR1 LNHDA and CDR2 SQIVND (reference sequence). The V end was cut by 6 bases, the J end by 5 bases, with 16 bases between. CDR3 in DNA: TGTGCCAGTAGACCACAGGGTGGGGGGGAGACCCAGTACTTC. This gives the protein CASRPQGGGETQYF.

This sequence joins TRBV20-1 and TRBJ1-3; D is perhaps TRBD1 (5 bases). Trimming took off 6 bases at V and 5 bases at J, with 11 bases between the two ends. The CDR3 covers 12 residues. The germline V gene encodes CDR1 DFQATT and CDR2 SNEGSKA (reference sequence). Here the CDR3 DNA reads TGCAGTGCCCCAGGGCGTAGAAACACCATATATTTT. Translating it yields CSAPGRRNTIYF.

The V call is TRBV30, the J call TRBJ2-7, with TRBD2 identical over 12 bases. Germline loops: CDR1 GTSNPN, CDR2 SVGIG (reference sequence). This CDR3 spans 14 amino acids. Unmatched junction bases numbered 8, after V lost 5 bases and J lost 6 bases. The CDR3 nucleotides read TGTGCCTGGCTGACTAGCGGGAGATTCGGCGAGCAGTACTTC. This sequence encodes CAWLTSGRFGEQYF.

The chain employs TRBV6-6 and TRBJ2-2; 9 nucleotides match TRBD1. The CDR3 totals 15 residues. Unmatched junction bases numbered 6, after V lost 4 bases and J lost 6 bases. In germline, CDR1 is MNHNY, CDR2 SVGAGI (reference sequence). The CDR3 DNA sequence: TGTGCCAGCAGTTCCGGGACAGGGCCCTCCGGGGAGCTGTTTTTT. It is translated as CASSSGTGPSGELFF.

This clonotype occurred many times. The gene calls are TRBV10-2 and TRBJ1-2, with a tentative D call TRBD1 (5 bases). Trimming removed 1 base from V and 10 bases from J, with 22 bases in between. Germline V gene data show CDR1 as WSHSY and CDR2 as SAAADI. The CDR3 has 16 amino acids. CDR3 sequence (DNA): TGCGCCAGCAGTGAGTGGGGGGAGGACGGAACTATGGACTACACCTTC. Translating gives CASSEWGEDGTMDYTF.

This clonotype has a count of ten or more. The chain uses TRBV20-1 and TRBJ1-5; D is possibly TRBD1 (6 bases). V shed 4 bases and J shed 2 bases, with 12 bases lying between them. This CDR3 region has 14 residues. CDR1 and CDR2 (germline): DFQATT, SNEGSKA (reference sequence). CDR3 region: CSATSGGGNQPQHF. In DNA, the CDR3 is TGCAGTGCTACGTCGGGGGGCGGCAATCAGCCCCAGCATTTT.

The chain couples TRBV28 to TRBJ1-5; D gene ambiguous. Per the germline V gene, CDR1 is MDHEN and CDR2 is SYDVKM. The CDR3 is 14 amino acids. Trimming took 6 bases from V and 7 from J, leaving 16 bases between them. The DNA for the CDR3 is TGTGCCAGCAGCCCCTCTGGTCCCCGGCAGCCCCAGCATTTT. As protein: CASSPSGPRQPQHF.

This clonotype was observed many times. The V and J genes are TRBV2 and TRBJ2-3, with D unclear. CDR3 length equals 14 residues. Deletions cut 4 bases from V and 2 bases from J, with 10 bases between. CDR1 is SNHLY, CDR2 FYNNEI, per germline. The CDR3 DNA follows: TGTGCCAGCAGTGTTCAACGGTACACAGATACGCAGTATTTT. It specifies CASSVQRYTDTQYF. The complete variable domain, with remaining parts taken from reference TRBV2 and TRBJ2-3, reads EPEVTQTPSHQVTQMGQEVILRCVPISNHLYFYWYRQILGQKVEFLVSFYNNEISEKSEIFDDQFSVERPDGSNFTLKIRSTKLEDSAMYFCASSVQRYTDTQYFGPGTRLTVL.

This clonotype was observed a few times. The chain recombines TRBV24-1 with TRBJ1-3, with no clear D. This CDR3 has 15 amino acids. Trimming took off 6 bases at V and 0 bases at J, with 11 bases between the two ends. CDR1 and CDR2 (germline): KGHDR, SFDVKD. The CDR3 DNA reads TGTGCCACCAGTTCGACGGGCTCCTCTGGAAACACCATATATTTT. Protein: CATSSTGSSGNTIYF.

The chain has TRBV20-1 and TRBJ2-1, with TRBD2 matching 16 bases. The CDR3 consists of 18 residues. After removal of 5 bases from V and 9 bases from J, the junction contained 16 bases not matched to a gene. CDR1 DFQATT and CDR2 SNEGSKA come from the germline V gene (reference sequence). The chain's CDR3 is CSAPLPGLAGGHKSEQFF. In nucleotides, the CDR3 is TGCAGTGCTCCACTGCCGGGACTAGCGGGAGGGCATAAAAGTGAGCAGTTCTTC.